Sequencing of this T cell receptor beta chain was carried out in a study of patients and donors after allogeneic stem cell transplantation. One entry per CDR3 protein results from TCRdb running MiXCR on the RT-PCR reads. The table records hundreds of thousands of distinct CDR3 sequences, 38% of them present only once. This receptor was taken from a human donor who was either an allogeneic HSCT recipient or a stem cell or donor lymphocyte infusion donor (not recorded which). It is not recorded whose cells these are; they may come from a transplant donor. Source material: blood, either unsorted or a sorted T cell fraction (not recorded which).

The CDR3 spells CASSKIRGLWTYTF. The CDR3, as DNA: TGTGCCAGCAGTAAAATCAGGGGACTTTGGACCTACACCTTC. V and J are TRBV27 and TRBJ1-2; D is possibly TRBD1 (6 bases). CDR1 is MNHEY and CDR2 is SMNVEV in the germline V gene (reference sequence). CDR3 length equals 14 residues. The V and J ends lost 5 bases and 10 bases respectively, with 20 bases between them.